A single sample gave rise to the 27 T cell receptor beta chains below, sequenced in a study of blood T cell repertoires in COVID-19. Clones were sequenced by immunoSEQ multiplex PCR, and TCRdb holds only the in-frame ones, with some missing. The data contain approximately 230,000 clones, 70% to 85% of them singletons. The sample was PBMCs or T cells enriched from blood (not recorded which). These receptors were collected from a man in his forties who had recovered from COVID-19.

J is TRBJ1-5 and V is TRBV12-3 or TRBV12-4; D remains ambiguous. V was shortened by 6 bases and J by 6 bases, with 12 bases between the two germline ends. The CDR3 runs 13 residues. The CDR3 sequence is CASSPRRGQPQHF. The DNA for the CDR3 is TGTGCCAGCAGCCCGAGACGGGGTCAGCCCCAGCATTTT.

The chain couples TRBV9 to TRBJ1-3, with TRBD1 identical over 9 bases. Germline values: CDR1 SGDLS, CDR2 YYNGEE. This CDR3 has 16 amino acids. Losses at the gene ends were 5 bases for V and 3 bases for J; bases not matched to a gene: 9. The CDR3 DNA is TGTGCCAGCAGTCAAACCGGGACAGGGCTTGGAAACACCATATATTTT. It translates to CASSQTGTGLGNTIYF. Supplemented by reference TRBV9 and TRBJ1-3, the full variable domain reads DSGVTQTPKHLITATGQRVTLRCSPRSGDLSVYWYQQSLDQGLQFLIQYYNGEERAKGNILERFSAQQFPDLHSELNLSSLELGDSALYFCASSQTGTGLGNTIYFGEGSWLTVV.

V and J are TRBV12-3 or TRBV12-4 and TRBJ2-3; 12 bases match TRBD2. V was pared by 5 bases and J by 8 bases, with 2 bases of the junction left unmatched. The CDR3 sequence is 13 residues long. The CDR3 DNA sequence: TGTGCCAGCAGTCCTAGCGGGGGGGGTACGCAGTATTTT. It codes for CASSPSGGGTQYF.

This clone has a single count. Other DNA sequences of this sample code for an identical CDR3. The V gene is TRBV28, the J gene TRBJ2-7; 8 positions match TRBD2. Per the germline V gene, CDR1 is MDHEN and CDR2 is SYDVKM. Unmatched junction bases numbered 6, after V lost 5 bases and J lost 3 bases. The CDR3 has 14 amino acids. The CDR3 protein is CASSDREGSYEQYF. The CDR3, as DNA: TGTGCCAGCAGTGACCGGGAGGGGAGCTACGAGCAGTACTTC.

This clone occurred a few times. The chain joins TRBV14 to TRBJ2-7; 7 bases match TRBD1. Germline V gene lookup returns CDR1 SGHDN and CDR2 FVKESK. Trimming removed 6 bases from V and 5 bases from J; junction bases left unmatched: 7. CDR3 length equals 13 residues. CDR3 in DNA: TGTGCCAGCAGTCGACAGGGAATTGACGAGCAGTACTTC. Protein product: CASSRQGIDEQYF.

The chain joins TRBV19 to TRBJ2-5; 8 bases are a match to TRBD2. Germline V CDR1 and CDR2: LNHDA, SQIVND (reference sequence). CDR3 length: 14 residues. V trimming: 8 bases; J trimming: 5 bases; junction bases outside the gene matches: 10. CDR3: CASGEAGAEETQYF. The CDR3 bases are TGTGCCAGTGGAGAAGCGGGAGCCGAGGAGACCCAGTACTTC.

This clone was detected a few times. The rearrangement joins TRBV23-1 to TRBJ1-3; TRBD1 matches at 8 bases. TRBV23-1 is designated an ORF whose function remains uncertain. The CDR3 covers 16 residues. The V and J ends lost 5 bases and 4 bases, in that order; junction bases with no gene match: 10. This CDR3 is CASSSSGGATGNTIYF. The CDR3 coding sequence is TGCGCCAGCAGTTCATCAGGGGGCGCTACCGGAAACACCATATATTTT.

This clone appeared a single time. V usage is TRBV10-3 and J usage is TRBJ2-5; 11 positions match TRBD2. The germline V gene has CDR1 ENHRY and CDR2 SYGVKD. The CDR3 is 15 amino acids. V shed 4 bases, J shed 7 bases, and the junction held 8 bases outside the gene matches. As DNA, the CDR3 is TGTGCCATCAGTGGCAGTAGCGGGGGGGTGGTGACCCAGTACTTC. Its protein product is CAISGSSGGVVTQYF.

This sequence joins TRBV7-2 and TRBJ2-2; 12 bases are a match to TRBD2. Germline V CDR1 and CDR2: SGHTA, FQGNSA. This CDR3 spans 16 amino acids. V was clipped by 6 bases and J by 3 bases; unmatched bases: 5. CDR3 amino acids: CASSRLAGAYTGELFF. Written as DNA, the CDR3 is TGTGCCAGCAGTAGACTAGCGGGAGCCTACACCGGGGAGCTGTTTTTT. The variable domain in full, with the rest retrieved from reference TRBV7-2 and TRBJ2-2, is GAGVSQSPSNKVTEKGKDVELRCDPISGHTALYWYRQSLGQGLEFLIYFQGNSAPDKSGLPSDRFSAERTGGSVSTLTIQRTQQEDSAVYLCASSRLAGAYTGELFFGEGSRLTVL.

The CDR3 sequence: CASRKAGSRDTGELFF. CDR3 sequence (DNA): TGTGCCAGCAGAAAAGCGGGATCGCGGGACACCGGGGAGCTGTTTTTT. This sequence joins TRBV7-3 and TRBJ2-2; 7 positions match TRBD2. CDR3 size: 16 residues. The junction had 10 bases not matched to a gene; V was cut back by 6 bases and J by 3 bases. CDR1 and CDR2 (germline): SGHTA, FQGTGA.

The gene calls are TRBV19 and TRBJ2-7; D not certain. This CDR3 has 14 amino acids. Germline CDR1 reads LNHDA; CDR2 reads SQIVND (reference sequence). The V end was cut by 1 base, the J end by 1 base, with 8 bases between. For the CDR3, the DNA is TGTGCCAGTAGTATAGTTCCGGAGTCCTACGAGCAGTACTTC. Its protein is CASSIVPESYEQYF.

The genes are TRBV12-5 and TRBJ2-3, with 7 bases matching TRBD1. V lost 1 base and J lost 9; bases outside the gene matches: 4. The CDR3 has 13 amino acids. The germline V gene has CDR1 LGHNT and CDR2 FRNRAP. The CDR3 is CASGLAEGATQYF. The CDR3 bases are TGTGCTAGTGGTTTGGCCGAGGGGGCAACGCAGTATTTT.

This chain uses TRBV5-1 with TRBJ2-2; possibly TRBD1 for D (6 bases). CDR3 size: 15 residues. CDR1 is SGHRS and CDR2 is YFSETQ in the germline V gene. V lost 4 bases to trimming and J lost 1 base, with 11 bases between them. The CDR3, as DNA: TGCGCCAGCAGCGCGGACAGTCTGAACACCGGGGAGCTGTTTTTT. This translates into CASSADSLNTGELFF.

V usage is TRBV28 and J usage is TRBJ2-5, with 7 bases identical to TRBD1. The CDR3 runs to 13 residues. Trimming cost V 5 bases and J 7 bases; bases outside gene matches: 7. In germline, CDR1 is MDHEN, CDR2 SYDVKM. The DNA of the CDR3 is TGTGCCAGCAGTCAAGGGACAGTCGTGACCCAGTACTTC. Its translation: CASSQGTVVTQYF.

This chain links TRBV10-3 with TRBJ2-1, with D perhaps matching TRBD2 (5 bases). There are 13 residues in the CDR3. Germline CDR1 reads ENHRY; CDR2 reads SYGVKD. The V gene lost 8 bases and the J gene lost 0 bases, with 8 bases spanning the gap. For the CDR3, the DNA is TGTGCCATCCGGACTTCCTCCTACAATGAGCAGTTCTTC. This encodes CAIRTSSYNEQFF.

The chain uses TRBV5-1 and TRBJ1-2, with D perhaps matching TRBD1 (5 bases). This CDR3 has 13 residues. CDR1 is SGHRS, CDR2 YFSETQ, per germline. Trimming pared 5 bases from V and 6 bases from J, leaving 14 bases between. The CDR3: CASRNRQSDGYTF. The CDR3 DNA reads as TGCGCCAGCAGAAATCGACAGTCGGATGGCTACACCTTC. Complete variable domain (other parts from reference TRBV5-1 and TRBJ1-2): KAGVTQTPRYLIKTRGQQVTLSCSPISGHRSVSWYQQTPGQGLQFLFEYFSETQRNKGNFPGRFSGRQFSNSRSEMNVSTLELGDSALYLCASRNRQSDGYTFGSGTRLTVV.

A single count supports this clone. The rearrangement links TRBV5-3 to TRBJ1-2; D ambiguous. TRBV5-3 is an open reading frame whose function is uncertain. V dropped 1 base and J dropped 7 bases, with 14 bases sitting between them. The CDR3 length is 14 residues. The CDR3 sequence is CARSLSDLSGGYTF. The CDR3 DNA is TGTGCCAGAAGCTTGAGCGACCTTAGCGGTGGCTACACCTTC.

This CDR3 reads CASSPRSGGNTEAFF. The CDR3 DNA is TGCGCCAGCAGCCCCAGATCTGGAGGTAACACTGAAGCTTTCTTT. This rearrangement joins TRBV5-1 to TRBJ1-1; D gene ambiguous. This CDR3 has 15 amino acids. The V end was cut by 4 bases, the J end by 2 bases, with 15 bases between. Germline loops: CDR1 SGHRS, CDR2 YFSETQ.

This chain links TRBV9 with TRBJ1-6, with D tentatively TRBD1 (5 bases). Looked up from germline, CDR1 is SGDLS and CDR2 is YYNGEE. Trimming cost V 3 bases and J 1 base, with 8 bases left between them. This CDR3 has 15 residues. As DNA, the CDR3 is TGTGCCAGCAGCGAACGGGGGTCCTATAATTCACCCCTCCACTTT. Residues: CASSERGSYNSPLHF.

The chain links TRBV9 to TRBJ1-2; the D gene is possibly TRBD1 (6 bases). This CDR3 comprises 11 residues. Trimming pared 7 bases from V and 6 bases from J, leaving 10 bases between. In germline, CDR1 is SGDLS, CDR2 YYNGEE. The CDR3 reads CASGRDNGYTF. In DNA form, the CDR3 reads TGTGCCAGCGGCCGGGACAATGGCTACACCTTC.

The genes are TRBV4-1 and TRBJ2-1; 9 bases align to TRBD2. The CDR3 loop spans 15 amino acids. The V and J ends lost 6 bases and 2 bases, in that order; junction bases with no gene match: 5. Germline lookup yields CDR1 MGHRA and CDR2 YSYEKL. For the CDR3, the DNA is TGCGCCAGCAGGCTTAGCGGGAGTCCCTACAATGAGCAGTTCTTC. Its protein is CASRLSGSPYNEQFF.

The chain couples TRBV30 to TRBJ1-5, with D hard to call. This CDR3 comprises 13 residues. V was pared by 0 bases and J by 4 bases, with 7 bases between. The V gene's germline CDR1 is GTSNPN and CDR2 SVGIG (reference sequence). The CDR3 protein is CAWSVRGNQPQHF. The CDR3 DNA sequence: TGTGCCTGGAGTGTACGGGGTAATCAGCCCCAGCATTTT. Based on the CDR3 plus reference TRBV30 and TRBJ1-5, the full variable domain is SQTIHQWPATLVQPVGSPLSLECTVEGTSNPNLYWYRQAAGRGLQLLFYSVGIGQISSEVPQNLSASRPQDRQFILSSKKLLLSDSGFYLCAWSVRGNQPQHFGDGTRLSIL.

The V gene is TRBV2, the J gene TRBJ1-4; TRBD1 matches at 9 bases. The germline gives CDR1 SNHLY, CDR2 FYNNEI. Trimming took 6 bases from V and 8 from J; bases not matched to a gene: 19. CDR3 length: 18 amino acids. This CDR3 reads CASRRFGTGRDGGEKLFF. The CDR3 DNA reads TGTGCCAGCAGACGTTTCGGGACAGGGAGGGACGGAGGGGAAAAACTGTTTTTT.

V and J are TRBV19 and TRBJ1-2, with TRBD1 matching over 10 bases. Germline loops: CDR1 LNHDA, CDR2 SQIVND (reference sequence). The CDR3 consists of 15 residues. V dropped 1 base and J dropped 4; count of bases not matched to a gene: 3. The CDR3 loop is CASSIGGTGAYGYTF. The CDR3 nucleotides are TGTGCCAGTAGTATAGGCGGGACAGGGGCCTATGGCTACACCTTC.

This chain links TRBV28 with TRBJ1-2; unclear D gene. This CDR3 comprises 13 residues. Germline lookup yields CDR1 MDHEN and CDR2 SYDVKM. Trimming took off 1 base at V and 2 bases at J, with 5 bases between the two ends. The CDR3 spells CASSLSGNYGYTF. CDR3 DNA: TGTGCCAGCAGTTTATCGGGGAACTATGGCTACACCTTC.

This chain's CDR3 is CAISGAMAGGVSDTQYF. The CDR3, as DNA: TGTGCCATCAGTGGGGCTATGGCGGGAGGAGTTTCAGATACGCAGTATTTT. The chain has TRBV10-3 and TRBJ2-3, with TRBD2 matching over 8 bases. V shed 4 bases and J 4 bases; nucleotides not matched to a gene: 13. The CDR3 runs 17 residues. Germline values: CDR1 ENHRY, CDR2 SYGVKD.

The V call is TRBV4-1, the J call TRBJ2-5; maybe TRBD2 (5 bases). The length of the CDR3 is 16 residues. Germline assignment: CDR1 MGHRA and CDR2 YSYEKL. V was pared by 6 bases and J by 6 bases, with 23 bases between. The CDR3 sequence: CASRPLGTDPGKTQYF. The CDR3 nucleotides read TGCGCCAGCAGACCACTCGGAACGGACCCGGGAAAGACCCAGTACTTC.